The 31 T cell receptor beta chains reported below all come from one sample, sequenced in a study of cytomegalovirus exposure and HLA in healthy donors. Data came from immunoSEQ multiplex PCR; TCRdb stores just in-frame clones and leaves some out. The sample yields roughly 120,000 clones, more than 75% seen once. Sequencing was carried out using PBMCs. These receptors all come from a woman under 40 in good health and CMV-seronegative.

The genes are TRBV13 and TRBJ2-5, with 8 bases aligning to TRBD2. The J segment lost 2 bases and the V segment lost 6 bases, leaving 8 bases of the junction unmatched. The CDR3 runs 15 residues. Germline CDR1 and CDR2: PRHDT and FYEKMQ (reference sequence). This CDR3 is CASSIRLAGQETQYF. CDR3 coding DNA: TGTGCCAGCAGTATTCGGTTAGCGGGGCAAGAGACCCAGTACTTC.

V usage is TRBV10-3 and J usage is TRBJ1-2; 8 positions agree with TRBD1. Germline V gene lookup returns CDR1 ENHRY and CDR2 SYGVKD. V lost 2 bases and J lost 6; bases outside the gene matches: 11. The CDR3 runs to 16 residues. The CDR3 spells CAISEPPRTGSHGYTF. The CDR3 nucleotides read TGTGCCATCAGTGAGCCTCCCCGGACAGGGTCACATGGCTACACCTTC.

The chain is built from TRBV7-9 and TRBJ1-2; 8 bases fit TRBD1. Germline V gene sequence: CDR1 SEHNR, CDR2 FQNEAQ (reference sequence). V lost 7 bases and J lost 4; bases outside the gene matches: 11. This CDR3 spans 15 amino acids. Here the CDR3 DNA reads TGTGCCAGCACCCTAGACAGGGGCCAAGCCTATGGCTACACCTTC. It encodes CASTLDRGQAYGYTF. Full variable domain (missing parts from reference TRBV7-9 and TRBJ1-2): DTGVSQNPRHKITKRGQNVTFRCDPISEHNRLYWYRQTLGQGPEFLTYFQNEAQLEKSRLLSDRFSAERPKGSFSTLEIQRTEQGDSAMYLCASTLDRGQAYGYTFGSGTRLTVV.

This chain links TRBV11-2 with TRBJ2-5; D is unclear. Germline CDR1 and CDR2: SGHAT and FQNNGV. V was clipped by 5 bases and J by 4 bases, with 11 bases between them. This CDR3 is built from 13 residues. The CDR3 protein is CASSRSASETQYF. CDR3 bases: TGTGCCAGCAGCCGGTCCGCGTCAGAGACCCAGTACTTC.

The genes are TRBV7-2 and TRBJ2-5, with a weak D call TRBD2 (5 bases). Trimming took off 5 bases at V and 2 bases at J, with 15 bases between the two ends. Germline-derived CDR1 and CDR2 are SGHTA and FQGNSA. This CDR3 region has 15 residues. The CDR3 region is CASSLGESRQETQYF. The CDR3 nucleotides read TGTGCCAGCAGCCTTGGGGAGAGCAGGCAAGAGACCCAGTACTTC.

This chain uses TRBV9 with TRBJ2-5; 8 positions agree with TRBD1. This CDR3 is 15 amino acids long. V trimming: 4 bases; J trimming: 2 bases; junction bases outside the gene matches: 7. Germline V CDR1 and CDR2: SGDLS, YYNGEE. The CDR3 nucleotides read TGTGCCAGCAGCACCCGGACAGGGCGGCAAGAGACCCAGTACTTC. This translates into CASSTRTGRQETQYF.

The CDR3 DNA is TGTGCCAGCAGCGTAGATGGGACAGCCTACAATGAGCAGTTCTTC. Protein: CASSVDGTAYNEQFF. The chain links TRBV9 to TRBJ2-1, with TRBD1 identical over 7 bases. V lost 0 bases to trimming and J lost 2 bases; unmatched junction nucleotides: 2. CDR1 and CDR2 from the germline V gene are SGDLS and YYNGEE. The CDR3 is 15 residues long.

The genes are TRBV25-1 and TRBJ1-1, with a weak D call TRBD1 (5 bases). The length of the CDR3 is 15 residues. Germline values: CDR1 MGHDK, CDR2 SYGVNS. Trimming pared 4 bases from V and 0 bases from J, leaving 12 bases between. DNA for the CDR3: TGTGCCAGCAGTGTCTCGGGACTCCTGAACACTGAAGCTTTCTTT. Encoded protein: CASSVSGLLNTEAFF. The variable domain in full, completed from reference TRBV25-1 and TRBJ1-1, reads EADIYQTPRYLVIGTGKKITLECSQTMGHDKMYWYQQDPGMELHLIHYSYGVNSTEKGDLSSESTVSRIRTEHFPLTLESARPSHTSQYLCASSVSGLLNTEAFFGQGTRLTVV.

V is TRBV7-8 and J is TRBJ1-1, with a possible D match to TRBD1 (6 bases). V lost 4 bases and J lost 0, with 9 bases in between. Germline V CDR1 and CDR2: SGHVS, FQNEAQ. The CDR3 consists of 14 residues. As DNA, the CDR3 is TGTGCCAGCAGCTCAGACAGGATGAACACTGAAGCTTTCTTT. It yields the protein CASSSDRMNTEAFF.

In this sample, this clone turned up once. This sequence joins TRBV7-8 and TRBJ2-1; TRBD2 might be the D (6 bases). CDR1 and CDR2 (germline): SGHVS, FQNEAQ. The CDR3 totals 14 residues. With 5 bases removed from V and 0 bases from J, the gap between germline ends came to 8 bases. Here the CDR3 reads CASSLTSSYNEQFF. The CDR3 nucleotides read TGTGCCAGCAGCCTGACTAGCTCCTACAATGAGCAGTTCTTC.

The V call is TRBV6-5, the J call TRBJ1-1, with 11 bases that match TRBD1. The V and J ends lost 0 bases and 5 bases, in that order; junction bases with no gene match: 2. CDR1 and CDR2 (germline): MNHEY, SVGAGI. The CDR3 has 15 amino acids. Here the CDR3 DNA reads TGTGCCAGCAGTTACTCGGGACAGGGGGGGACTGAAGCTTTCTTT. Its translation: CASSYSGQGGTEAFF.

The gene calls are TRBV7-8 and TRBJ1-2; weak D call: TRBD1 (5 bases). Between the trimmed V and J ends, which lost 1 base and 4 bases, there was a span of 13 bases. Germline CDR1 SGHVS, CDR2 FQNEAQ. The CDR3 covers 15 residues. The CDR3 is CASSLEQGMGYGYTF. CDR3 DNA sequence: TGTGCCAGCAGCTTAGAGCAGGGTATGGGCTATGGCTACACCTTC.

This sequence joins TRBV29-1 and TRBJ2-7, with a weak D call TRBD1 (5 bases). The V end was cut by 3 bases, the J end by 3 bases, with 15 bases between. The germline gives CDR1 SQVTM, CDR2 ANQGSEA. This CDR3 comprises 14 residues. CDR3 DNA sequence: TGCAGCGTTGAGAGCCAGGGATCGTTCTACGAGCAGTACTTC. Amino acids: CSVESQGSFYEQYF.

Details on this clone: The junction shows a germline mismatch at one end, possibly a read error. This rearrangement joins TRBV7-7 to TRBJ2-5; the match to TRBD2 covers 9 bases. Germline values: CDR1 SSHAT, CDR2 FNYEAQ (reference sequence). The CDR3 covers 16 residues. The CDR3 loop is CASSLGSGGGEETQYF. The DNA for the CDR3 is TGTGCTAGCAGCTTAGGTAGCGGGGGTGGAGAAGAGACCCAGTACTTC.

The gene calls are TRBV2 and TRBJ1-2; no definite D call. The V and J ends lost 6 bases and 0 bases respectively, with 8 bases between them. Germline CDR1 SNHLY, CDR2 FYNNEI. The CDR3 has 13 residues. The CDR3 spells CASRSGTNYGYTF. The CDR3 nucleotides read TGTGCCAGCAGGAGCGGCACTAACTATGGCTACACCTTC.

The V and J genes are TRBV28 and TRBJ2-2; 8 bases align to TRBD1. CDR1 and CDR2 from the germline V gene are MDHEN and SYDVKM. V lost 2 bases, J lost 5 bases, and 10 bases stayed unmatched. The CDR3 has 17 residues. The CDR3 DNA sequence: TGTGCCAGCAGTTTAGTGCTCCACAGGGGGGTTACCGGGGAGCTGTTTTTT. This translates into CASSLVLHRGVTGELFF.

The chain employs TRBV15 and TRBJ1-6, with TRBD1 matching over 8 bases. V shed 5 bases and J 13 bases; nucleotides not matched to a gene: 13. This CDR3 has 15 residues. CDR1 LNHNV and CDR2 YYDKDF come from the germline V gene (reference sequence). The CDR3 protein is CATSPRDRNHAPLHF. For the CDR3, the DNA is TGTGCCACCAGCCCCAGGGACAGGAACCATGCGCCCCTCCACTTT.

This clone was picked up a small number of times. The CDR3 spells CASGPTSGVSQETQYF. CDR3 nucleotides: TGTGCCAGCGGCCCGACTAGCGGGGTCTCCCAAGAGACCCAGTACTTC. The V gene is TRBV7-8, the J gene TRBJ2-5, with 11 bases matching TRBD2. Unmatched junction bases numbered 9, after V lost 8 bases and J lost 1 base. Germline CDR1 and CDR2: SGHVS and FQNEAQ. The CDR3 is 16 amino acids.

CDR3 nucleotides: TGTGCCAGCAGCCCCCGGGGGGATACGCAGTATTTT. This encodes CASSPRGDTQYF. This chain joins TRBV7-9 and TRBJ2-3; D may be TRBD2 (6 bases). The germline CDR1 and CDR2 sequences are SEHNR and FQNEAQ (reference sequence). The V and J ends lost 5 bases and 6 bases respectively, with 9 bases between them. The CDR3 spans 12 residues.

The V gene is TRBV11-3, the J gene TRBJ2-1, with TRBD1 matching over 8 bases. V shed 4 bases, J shed 5 bases, and the junction held 7 bases outside the gene matches. CDR1 SGHNT and CDR2 YENEEA come from the germline V gene. The CDR3 contains 15 residues. CDR3 amino acids: CASSYRTGLNNEQFF. The CDR3 DNA follows: TGTGCCAGCAGCTACCGGACAGGGCTTAACAATGAGCAGTTCTTC.

This clone was seen a few times. CDR3 in amino acids: CASSQVQGAHYEQYF. Here the CDR3 DNA reads TGCGCCAGCAGCCAAGTACAGGGGGCGCACTACGAGCAGTACTTC. J is TRBJ2-7 and V is TRBV4-1; 9 positions match TRBD1. V was clipped by 1 base and J by 3 bases; unmatched bases: 4. The CDR3 contains 15 residues. The germline CDR1 and CDR2 sequences are MGHRA and YSYEKL.

V gene TRBV4-1 combines with J gene TRBJ1-6, with TRBD1 matching 9 bases. Germline trimming cut 2 bases from V and 6 bases from J; bases unmatched to any gene: 11. Germline V lookup: CDR1 MGHRA, CDR2 YSYEKL. There are 18 residues in the CDR3. The CDR3 loop reads CASSQLPRDRDGNSPLHF. The DNA of the CDR3 is TGCGCCAGCAGCCAACTCCCTCGGGACAGGGACGGTAATTCACCCCTCCACTTT.

This chain uses TRBV10-3 with TRBJ1-2, with 10 positions matching TRBD1. Germline values: CDR1 ENHRY, CDR2 SYGVKD. This CDR3 region has 14 residues. The V and J ends lost 5 bases and 4 bases, in that order; junction bases with no gene match: 4. The CDR3 spells CAISIGQGGYGYTF. Here the CDR3 DNA reads TGTGCCATCAGTATTGGACAGGGGGGCTATGGCTACACCTTC.

This clone was observed once. The chain recombines TRBV29-1 with TRBJ1-2; 7 bases line up with TRBD1. The CDR3 sequence is 13 residues long. Germline CDR1 is SQVTM and CDR2 is ANQGSEA. The junction had 11 bases not matched to a gene; V was cut back by 4 bases and J by 9 bases. CDR3 sequence: CSVGPDRRGCYTF. The CDR3 DNA reads TGCAGCGTTGGCCCGGACAGGAGAGGTTGCTACACCTTC. Full variable domain (outside the CDR3, taken from reference TRBV29-1 and TRBJ1-2): SAVISQKPSRDICQRGTSLTIQCQVDSQVTMMFWYRQQPGQSLTLIATANQGSEATYESGFVIDKFPISRPNLTFSTLTVSNMSPEDSSIYLCSVGPDRRGCYTFGSGTRLTVV.

About this clone itself: The junction shows a germline mismatch at one end, possibly a read error. The chain joins TRBV7-9 to TRBJ2-2, with 7 positions matching TRBD1. The length of the CDR3 is 16 residues. Germline loops: CDR1 SEHNR, CDR2 FQNEAQ (reference sequence). The CDR3 DNA reads as TGTGCCAGCAGCATCGGCCCGGTAGACAGGGCCGGCGAGCTGTTTTTT. Protein product: CASSIGPVDRAGELFF.

The genes are TRBV6-1 and TRBJ1-2, with 7 bases that match TRBD1. The CDR3 contains 14 residues. From germline, CDR1 is MNHNS and CDR2 SASEGT. With V trimmed by 3 bases and J by 6 bases, 7 bases remained unmatched. The CDR3 nucleotides read TGTGCCAGCAGTGAGCCAGACAGGGTGGATGGCTACACCTTC. Protein product: CASSEPDRVDGYTF.

The rearrangement links TRBV5-8 to TRBJ2-1; 12 bases match TRBD1. Losses at the gene ends were 4 bases for V and 9 bases for J; bases not matched to a gene: 8. CDR3 length equals 15 residues. Germline CDR1 reads SGHTS; CDR2 reads YDEGEE. Here the CDR3 reads CASSPRDRGRGEQFF. CDR3 in DNA: TGTGCCAGCAGCCCCCGGGACAGGGGGCGCGGTGAGCAGTTCTTC.

V usage is TRBV7-9 and J usage is TRBJ1-2, with D perhaps matching TRBD1 (5 bases). Germline loops: CDR1 SEHNR, CDR2 FQNEAQ (reference sequence). The CDR3 extends over 16 amino acids. Trimming pared 1 base from V and 4 bases from J, leaving 16 bases between. CDR3: CASSLGRSVGAYGYTF. CDR3 DNA sequence: TGTGCCAGCAGCTTAGGGAGAAGCGTAGGGGCCTATGGCTACACCTTC.

The chain recombines TRBV7-2 with TRBJ2-1; 8 positions match TRBD2. The CDR3 is 14 residues long. The J segment lost 9 bases and the V segment lost 3 bases, leaving 7 bases of the junction unmatched. Germline assignment: CDR1 SGHTA and CDR2 FQGNSA. This CDR3 reads CASSLVRGEGEQFF. The CDR3 nucleotides are TGTGCCAGCAGCTTGGTGCGGGGGGAGGGTGAGCAGTTCTTC. Together with reference TRBV7-2 and TRBJ2-1, the CDR3 gives the full variable domain: GAGVSQSPSNKVTEKGKDVELRCDPISGHTALYWYRQSLGQGLEFLIYFQGNSAPDKSGLPSDRFSAERTGGSVSTLTIQRTQQEDSAVYLCASSLVRGEGEQFFGPGTRLTVL.

This clone was detected once. This chain connects TRBV13 to TRBJ2-1; 13 nucleotides align to TRBD2. The germline V gene has CDR1 PRHDT and CDR2 FYEKMQ (reference sequence). V lost 1 base and J lost 9; bases outside the gene matches: 3. This CDR3 region has 15 residues. This chain's CDR3 is CASSLETSGGVEQFF. CDR3 DNA: TGTGCCAGCAGCTTAGAAACTAGCGGGGGGGTTGAGCAGTTCTTC.

The chain is built from TRBV5-6 and TRBJ1-3, with D possibly being TRBD1 (6 bases). This CDR3 is 15 amino acids long. Trimming pared 2 bases from V and 0 bases from J, leaving 9 bases between. Germline assignment: CDR1 SGHDT and CDR2 YYEEEE. The CDR3 loop is CASSLEQGSGNTIYF. As DNA, the CDR3 is TGTGCCAGCAGCTTAGAACAGGGCTCTGGAAACACCATATATTTT.